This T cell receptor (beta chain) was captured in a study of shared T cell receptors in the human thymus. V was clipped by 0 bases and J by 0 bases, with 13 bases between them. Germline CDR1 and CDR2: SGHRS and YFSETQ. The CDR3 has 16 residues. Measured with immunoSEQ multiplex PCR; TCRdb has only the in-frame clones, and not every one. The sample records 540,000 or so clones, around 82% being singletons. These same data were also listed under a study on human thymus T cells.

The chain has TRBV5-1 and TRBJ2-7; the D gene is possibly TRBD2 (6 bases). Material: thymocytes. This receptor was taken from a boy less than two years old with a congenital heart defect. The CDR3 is CASSLGGLTYSYEQYF. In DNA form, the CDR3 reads TGCGCCAGCAGCTTGGGGGGACTGACCTACTCCTACGAGCAGTACTTC.